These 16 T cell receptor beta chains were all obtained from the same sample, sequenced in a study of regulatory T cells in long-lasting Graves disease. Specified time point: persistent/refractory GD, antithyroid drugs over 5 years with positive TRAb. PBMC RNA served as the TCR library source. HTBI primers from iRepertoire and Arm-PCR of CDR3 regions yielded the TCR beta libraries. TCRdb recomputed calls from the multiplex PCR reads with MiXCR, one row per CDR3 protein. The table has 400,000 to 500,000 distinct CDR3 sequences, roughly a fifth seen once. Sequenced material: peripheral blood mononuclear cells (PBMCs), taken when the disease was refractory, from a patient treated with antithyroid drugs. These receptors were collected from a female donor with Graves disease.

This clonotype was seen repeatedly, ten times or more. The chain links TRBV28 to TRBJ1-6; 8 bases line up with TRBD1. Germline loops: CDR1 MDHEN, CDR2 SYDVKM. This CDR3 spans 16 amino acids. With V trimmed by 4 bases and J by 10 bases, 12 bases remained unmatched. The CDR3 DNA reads TGTGCCAGCAGTTCCCAGCAGGGGGCTAAAGGATCACCCCTCCACTTT. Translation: CASSSQQGAKGSPLHF.

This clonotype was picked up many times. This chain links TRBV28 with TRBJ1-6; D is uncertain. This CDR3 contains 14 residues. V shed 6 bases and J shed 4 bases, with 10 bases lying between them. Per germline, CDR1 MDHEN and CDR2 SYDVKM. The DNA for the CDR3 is TGTGCCAGCAGCGAAAATGGGTATAATTCACCCCTCCACTTT. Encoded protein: CASSENGYNSPLHF.

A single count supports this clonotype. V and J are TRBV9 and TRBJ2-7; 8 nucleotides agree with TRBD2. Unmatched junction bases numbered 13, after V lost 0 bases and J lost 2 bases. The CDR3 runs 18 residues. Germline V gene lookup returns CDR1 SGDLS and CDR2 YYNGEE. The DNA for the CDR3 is TGTGCCAGCAGCGTAGCGCCCTCGGGGGGGGACACAACCTACGAGCAGTACTTC. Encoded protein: CASSVAPSGGDTTYEQYF. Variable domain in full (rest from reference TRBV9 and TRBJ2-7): DSGVTQTPKHLITATGQRVTLRCSPRSGDLSVYWYQQSLDQGLQFLIQYYNGEERAKGNILERFSAQQFPDLHSELNLSSLELGDSALYFCASSVAPSGGDTTYEQYFGPGTRLTVT.

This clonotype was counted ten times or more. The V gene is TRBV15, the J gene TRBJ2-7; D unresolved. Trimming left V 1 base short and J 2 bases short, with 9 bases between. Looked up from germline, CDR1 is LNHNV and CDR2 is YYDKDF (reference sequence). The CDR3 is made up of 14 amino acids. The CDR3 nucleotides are TGTGCCACCAGCAGAGGACTGAACCCCTACGAGCAGTACTTC. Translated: CATSRGLNPYEQYF.

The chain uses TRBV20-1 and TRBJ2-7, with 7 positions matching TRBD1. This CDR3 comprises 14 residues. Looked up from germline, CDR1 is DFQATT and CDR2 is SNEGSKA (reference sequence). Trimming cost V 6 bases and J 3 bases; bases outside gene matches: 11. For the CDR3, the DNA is TGCAGTGCAACCCGGACAGGAAAGAGCTACGAGCAGTACTTC. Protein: CSATRTGKSYEQYF.

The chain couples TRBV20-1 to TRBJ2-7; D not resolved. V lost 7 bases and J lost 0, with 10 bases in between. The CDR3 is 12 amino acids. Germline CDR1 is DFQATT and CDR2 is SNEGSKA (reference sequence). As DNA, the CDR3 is TGCAGTGTCCCGACGGACTCCTACGAGCAGTACTTC. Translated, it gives CSVPTDSYEQYF.

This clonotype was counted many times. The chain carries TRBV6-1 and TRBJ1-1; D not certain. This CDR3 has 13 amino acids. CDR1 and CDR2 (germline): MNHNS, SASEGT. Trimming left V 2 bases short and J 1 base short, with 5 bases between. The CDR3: CASSEFGNTEAFF. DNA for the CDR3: TGTGCCAGCAGTGAATTCGGGAACACTGAAGCTTTCTTT.

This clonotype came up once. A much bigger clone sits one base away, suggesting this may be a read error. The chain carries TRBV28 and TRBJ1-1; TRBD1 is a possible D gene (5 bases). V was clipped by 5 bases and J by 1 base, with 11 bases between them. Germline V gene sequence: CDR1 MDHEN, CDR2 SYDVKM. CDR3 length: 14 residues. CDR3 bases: TGTGCCAGCAGTCCCTTCGACAGGAACACTGAAGCTTTCTTT. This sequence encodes CASSPFDRNTEAFF. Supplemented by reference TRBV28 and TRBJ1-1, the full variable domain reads DVKVTQSSRYLVKRTGEKVFLECVQDMDHENMFWYRQDPGLGLRLIYFSYDVKMKEKGDIPEGYSVSREKKERFSLILESASTNQTSMYLCASSPFDRNTEAFFGQGTRLTVV.

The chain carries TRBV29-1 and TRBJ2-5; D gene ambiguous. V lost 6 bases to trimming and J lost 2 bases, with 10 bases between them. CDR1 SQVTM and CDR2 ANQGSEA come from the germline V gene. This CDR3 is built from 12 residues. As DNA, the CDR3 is TGCAGCGTAGCCCTGGGACAAGAGACCCAGTACTTC. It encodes CSVALGQETQYF.

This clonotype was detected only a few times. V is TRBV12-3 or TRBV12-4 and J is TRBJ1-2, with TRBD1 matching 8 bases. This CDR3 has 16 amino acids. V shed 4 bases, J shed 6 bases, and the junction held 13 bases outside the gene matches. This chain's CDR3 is CASSSSATGGRNGYTF. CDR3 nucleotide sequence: TGTGCCAGCAGTTCATCAGCCACAGGGGGGAGGAATGGCTACACCTTC.

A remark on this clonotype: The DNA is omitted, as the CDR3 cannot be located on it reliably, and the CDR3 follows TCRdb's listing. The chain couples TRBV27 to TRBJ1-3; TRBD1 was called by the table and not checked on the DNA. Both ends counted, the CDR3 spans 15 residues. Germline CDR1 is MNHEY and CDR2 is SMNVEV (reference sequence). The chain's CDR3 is CASSSSGHSGNTIYF.

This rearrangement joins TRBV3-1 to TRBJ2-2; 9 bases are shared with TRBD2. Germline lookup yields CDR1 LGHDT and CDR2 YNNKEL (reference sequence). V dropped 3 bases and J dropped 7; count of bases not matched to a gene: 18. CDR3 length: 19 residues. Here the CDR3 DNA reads TGTGCCAGCAGCCATTTATCACTGACTAGCGGAAGGAGGGGCGGGGAGCTGTTTTTT. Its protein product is CASSHLSLTSGRRGGELFF.

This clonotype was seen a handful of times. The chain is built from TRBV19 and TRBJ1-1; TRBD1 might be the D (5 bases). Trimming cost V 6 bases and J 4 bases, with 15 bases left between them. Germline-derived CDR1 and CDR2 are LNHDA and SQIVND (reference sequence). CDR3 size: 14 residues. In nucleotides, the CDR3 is TGTGCCAGTAGCAGTCATAAAGGGACCACTGAAGCTTTCTTT. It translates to CASSSHKGTTEAFF.

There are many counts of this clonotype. CDR3: CATSQEPGQPQHF. The CDR3 region has the DNA TGTGCCACCAGCCAAGAGCCTGGGCAGCCCCAGCATTTT. The chain combines TRBV15 with TRBJ1-5; D is undetermined. The CDR3 runs to 13 residues. In germline, CDR1 is LNHNV, CDR2 YYDKDF (reference sequence). Trimming left V 5 bases short and J 7 bases short, with 12 bases between.

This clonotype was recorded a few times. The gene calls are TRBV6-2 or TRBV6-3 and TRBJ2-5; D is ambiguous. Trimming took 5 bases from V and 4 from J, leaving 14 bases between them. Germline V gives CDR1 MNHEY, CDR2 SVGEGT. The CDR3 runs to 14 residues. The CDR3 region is CASSEDRTAETQYF. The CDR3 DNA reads TGTGCCAGCAGTGAAGATAGGACCGCAGAGACCCAGTACTTC.

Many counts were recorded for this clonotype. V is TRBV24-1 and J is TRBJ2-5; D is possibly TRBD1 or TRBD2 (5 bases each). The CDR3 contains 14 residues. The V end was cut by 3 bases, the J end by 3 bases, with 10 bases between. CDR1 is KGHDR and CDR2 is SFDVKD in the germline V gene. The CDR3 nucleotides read TGTGCCACCAGTGATGGGGACGGAAAAGAGACCCAGTACTTC. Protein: CATSDGDGKETQYF.